This T cell receptor beta chain came from a study of blood T cell repertoires in COVID-19. How the authors handled the data: From reference gene primer amplification, estimates of nucleated cell counts were derived. The data were produced by immunoSEQ multiplex PCR, yet TCRdb's version contains in-frame clones alone and is incomplete. V and J calls and clone size follow that table, whereas D and trimming were derived from the DNA. This table has 45,000 to 60,000 clones, around 83% appearing once. The CDR3 is made up of 16 amino acids. V shed 3 bases and J 1 base; nucleotides not matched to a gene: 8. Germline V gene lookup returns CDR1 SEHNR and CDR2 FQNEAQ (reference sequence).

This sequence was found in a human donor in a cohort sampled during active COVID-19. The chain carries TRBV7-9 and TRBJ1-1; 7 bases are shared with TRBD1. The source material was peripheral blood. CDR3 sequence (DNA): TGTGCCAGCAGCTTTATGAGGGGGCGGGCGAACACTGAAGCTTTCTTT. Its protein is CASSFMRGRANTEAFF.